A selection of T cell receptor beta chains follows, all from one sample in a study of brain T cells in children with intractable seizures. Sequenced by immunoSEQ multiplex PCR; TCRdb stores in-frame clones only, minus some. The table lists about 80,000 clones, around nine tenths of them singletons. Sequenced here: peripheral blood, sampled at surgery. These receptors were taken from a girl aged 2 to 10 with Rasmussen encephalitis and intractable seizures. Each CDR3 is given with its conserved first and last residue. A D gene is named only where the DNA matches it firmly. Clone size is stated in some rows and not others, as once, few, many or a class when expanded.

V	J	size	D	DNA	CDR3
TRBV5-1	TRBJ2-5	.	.	TGCGCCAGCAGCCCATCTAGCGTTCAAGAGACCCAGTACTTC	CASSPSSVQETQYF
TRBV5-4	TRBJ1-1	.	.	TGTGCCAGCCGCGCTCCACAGGGCGCGAACACTGAAGCTTTCTTT	CASRAPQGANTEAFF
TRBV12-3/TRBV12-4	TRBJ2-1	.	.	TGTGCCAGCAGTCGGGACCTGGGCAATGAGCAGTTCTTC	CASSRDLGNEQFF
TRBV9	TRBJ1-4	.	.	TGTGCCAGCCCGCAGGAGACTAATGAAAAACTGTTTTTT	CASPQETNEKLFF
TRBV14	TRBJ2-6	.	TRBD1	TGTGCCAGCAGCCAAATACCTACAGGGGCTGGGGCCAACGTCCTGACTTTC	CASSQIPTGAGANVLTF
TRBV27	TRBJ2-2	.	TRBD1	TGTGCCAGCAGTTTATACAGGGGGCAGCCGAACACCGGGGAGCTGTTTTTT	CASSLYRGQPNTGELFF
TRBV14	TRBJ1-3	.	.	TGTGCCAGCAGCCAACGCAGCCACTCTGGAAACACCATATATTTT	CASSQRSHSGNTIYF
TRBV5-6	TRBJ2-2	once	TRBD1	TGTGCCAGCAGCTCGGGGACAGGGTACGCGAACACCGGGGAGCTGTTTTTT	CASSSGTGYANTGELFF
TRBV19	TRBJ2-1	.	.	TGTGCCAGTAGTATCGGGTTAAACAATGAGCAGTTCTTC	CASSIGLNNEQFF
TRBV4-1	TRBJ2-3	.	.	TGCGCCAGCAGCCAAGACAGGGTCTCCACAGATACGCAGTATTTT	CASSQDRVSTDTQYF
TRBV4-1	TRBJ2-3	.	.	TGCGCCAGCAGCCAGGTTACTAGCACAGATACGCAGTATTTT	CASSQVTSTDTQYF
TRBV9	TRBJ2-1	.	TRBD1	TGTGCCAGCAGCGCCGGGACAGGCAACAATGAGCAGTTCTTC	CASSAGTGNNEQFF
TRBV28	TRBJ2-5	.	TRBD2	TGTGCCAGCAGTTTACTTCCCCTAGCGGGGGGGCTAAACCAAGAGACCCAGTACTTC	CASSLLPLAGGLNQETQYF
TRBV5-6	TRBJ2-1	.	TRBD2	TGTGCCAGCAGCCCACCCGGGCTAGCGGACTACAATGAGCAGTTCTTC	CASSPPGLADYNEQFF
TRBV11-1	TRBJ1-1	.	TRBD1	TGTGCCAGCAGCTTACACCAGGGGGCAGGCACTGAAGCTTTCTTT	CASSLHQGAGTEAFF
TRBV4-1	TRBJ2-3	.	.	TGCGCCAGCAGCCAATATTCGGGGCCCACAGATACGCAGTATTTT	CASSQYSGPTDTQYF
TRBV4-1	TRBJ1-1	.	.	TGCGCCAGCAGCCAAGAGGGGTTGCTGAACACTGAAGCTTTCTTT	CASSQEGLLNTEAFF
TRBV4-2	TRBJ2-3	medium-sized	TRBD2	TGTGCCAGTAGCGGGGGGCGCACAGATACGCAGTATTTT	CASSGGRTDTQYF
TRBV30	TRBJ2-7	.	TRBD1	TGTGCCTGGAGTGTATCGGTTGGGACAGGGAGAGCCGAGCAGTACTTC	CAWSVSVGTGRAEQYF
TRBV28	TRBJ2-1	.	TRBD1	TGTGCCAGCAGTTCACTACAGGGGAGCTCCTACAATGAGCAGTTCTTC	CASSSLQGSSYNEQFF
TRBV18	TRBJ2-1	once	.	TGTGCCAGCTCACCGCGGCAGGGAAACCCCTCCTACAATGAGCAGTTCTTC	CASSPRQGNPSYNEQFF
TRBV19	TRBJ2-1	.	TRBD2	TGTGCCAGTAGTATAGTTGGGACTAGCGGGAATGAATACAATGAGCAGTTCTTC	CASSIVGTSGNEYNEQFF
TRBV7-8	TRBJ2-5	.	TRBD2	TGTGCCAGCAGCTTAGCGCGCGAGACTAGCGGGAGTGAGACCCAGTACTTC	CASSLARETSGSETQYF
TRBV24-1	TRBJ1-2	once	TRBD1	TGTGCCACCAGTGATGGGACAGGGGGTGAAAAGCATGGCTACACCTTC	CATSDGTGGEKHGYTF
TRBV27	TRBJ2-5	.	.	TGTGCCAGCAGTTTGGGCGCGACCCAGTACTTC	CASSLGATQYF
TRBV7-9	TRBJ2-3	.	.	TGTGCCAGCAGCCTCCCCGGCCTCACAGATACGCAGTATTTT	CASSLPGLTDTQYF
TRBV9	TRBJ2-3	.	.	TGTGCCAGCAGTCCGTTCCGGGGGCCCACAGATACGCAGTATTTT	CASSPFRGPTDTQYF
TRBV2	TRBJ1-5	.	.	TGTGCCAGCAGTGAAGCTGGGGGGAATCAGCCCCAGCATTTT	CASSEAGGNQPQHF
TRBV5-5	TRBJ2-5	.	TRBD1	TGTGCCAGCAGCTTGGCCGGGACAGACCTTCAAGAGACCCAGTACTTC	CASSLAGTDLQETQYF
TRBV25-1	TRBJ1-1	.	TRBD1	TGTGCCAGCAGTGGCTCAGGGGGCTACACTGAAGCTTTCTTT	CASSGSGGYTEAFF
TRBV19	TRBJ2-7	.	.	TGTGCGAGTAGTGTGGATCTCTGGGCAGGGAAACCCTACGAGCAGTACTTC	CASSVDLWAGKPYEQYF
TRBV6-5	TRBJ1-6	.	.	TGTGCCAGCAGTTATGACGGGCCTACTGGTTCACCCCTCCACTTT	CASSYDGPTGSPLHF
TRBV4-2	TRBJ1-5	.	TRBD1	TGTGCCAGCAGCCAAGGACAGGGTGTCACTGAACAGCCCCAGCATTTT	CASSQGQGVTEQPQHF
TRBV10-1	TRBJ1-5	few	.	TGCGCCAGCAGTGTAGACGATCAGCCCCAGCATTTT	CASSVDDQPQHF
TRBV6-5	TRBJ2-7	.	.	TGTGCCAGCAGTTACTCGGTTACAGGGTTGTACGAGCAGTACTTC	CASSYSVTGLYEQYF
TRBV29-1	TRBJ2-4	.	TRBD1	TGCAGCGGAGAGACAGGGAAGAACATTCAGTACTTC	CSGETGKNIQYF
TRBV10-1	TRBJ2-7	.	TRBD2	TGCGCCAGCAGTGGTGGAATGTGGCTAGCGGGCAGCGAGCAGTACTTC	CASSGGMWLAGSEQYF
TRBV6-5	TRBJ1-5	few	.	TGTGCCAGCGCAAGGGCCTCTAGCAATCAGCCCCAGCATTTT	CASARASSNQPQHF
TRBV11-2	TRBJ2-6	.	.	TGTGCCAGCAGCTTAGTGTCAACAGGCCGCTCTGGGGCCAACGTCCTGACTTTC	CASSLVSTGRSGANVLTF
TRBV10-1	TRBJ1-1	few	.	TGCGCCAGCAGTGTTTCCCAGAGACCCAAGGGGACTGAAGCTTTCTTT	CASSVSQRPKGTEAFF
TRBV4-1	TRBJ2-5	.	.	TGCGCCAGCAGCCAAGACGGGGTCATGGGCCAAGAGACCCAGTACTTC	CASSQDGVMGQETQYF
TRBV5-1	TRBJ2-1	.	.	TGCGCCAGCAGCTCCTCACTAGTTGATGGTGAGCAGTTCTTC	CASSSSLVDGEQFF
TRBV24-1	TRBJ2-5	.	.	TGTGCCACCAGTGATGACAGGATTGGAGAGACCCAGTACTTC	CATSDDRIGETQYF
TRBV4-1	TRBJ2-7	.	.	TGCGCCAGCAGCCAAGAAGACTGGACCTACGAGCAGTACTTC	CASSQEDWTYEQYF
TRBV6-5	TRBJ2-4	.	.	TGTGCCACCTCGACAGGTCGCGGGGCCAAAAACATTCAGTACTTC	CATSTGRGAKNIQYF
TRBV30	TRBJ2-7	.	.	TGTGCCTGGATACGGTCTACCTACGAGCAGTACTTC	CAWIRSTYEQYF
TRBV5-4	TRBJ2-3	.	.	TGTGCCAGCAGCTTGCGGAGGGGAGGTCGGAGCACAGATACGCAGTATTTT	CASSLRRGGRSTDTQYF
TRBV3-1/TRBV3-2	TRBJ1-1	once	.	TGTGCCAGCAGCCAAGATCGATCCCCGGGTACCGAAGCTTTCTTT	CASSQDRSPGTEAFF
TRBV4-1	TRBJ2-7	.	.	TGCGCCAGCAGCTCCCCAAATGGGGGTGGCGAGCAGTACTTC	CASSSPNGGGEQYF
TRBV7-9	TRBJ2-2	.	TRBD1	TGTGCCAGCAGGACAGGGACAGCCGGGGAGCTGTTTTTT	CASRTGTAGELFF
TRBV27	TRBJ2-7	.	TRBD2	TGTGCCAGCAGTTTAACTAGCGGGTACGAGCAGTACTTC	CASSLTSGYEQYF
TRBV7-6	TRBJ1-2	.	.	TGTGCCAGCAGTCGAGGACTGGCCTATGGCTACACCTTC	CASSRGLAYGYTF
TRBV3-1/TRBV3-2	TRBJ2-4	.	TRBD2	TGTGCCAGCAGCCGAACAAGCGGGGGTCAGGACATTCAGTACTTC	CASSRTSGGQDIQYF
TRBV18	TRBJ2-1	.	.	TGTGCCAGCTCACTAACTTGGACATCCTACAATGAGCAGTTCTTC	CASSLTWTSYNEQFF
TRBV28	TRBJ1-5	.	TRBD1	TGTGCCAGCAGTTTACTCGGGACAGGGGGCAATCAGCCCCAGCATTTT	CASSLLGTGGNQPQHF
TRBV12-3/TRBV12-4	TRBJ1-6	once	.	TGTGCCAGCAGTACGGACCCCCTATCACCCCTCCACTTT	CASSTDPLSPLHF
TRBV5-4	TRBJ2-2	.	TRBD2	TGTGCCAGCAGCAGCTACTCCTCCCAAGCGGGGGTGAGCACCGGGGAGCTGTTTTTT	CASSSYSSQAGVSTGELFF
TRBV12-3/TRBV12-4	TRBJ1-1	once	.	TGTGCCAGCAGTTCGGGTGACGTCGGGGCTTTCTTT	CASSSGDVGAFF
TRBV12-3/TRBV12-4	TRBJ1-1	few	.	TGTGCCAGCAGTTTACGGGGAGACACTGAAGCTTTCTTT	CASSLRGDTEAFF